The clone carrying this T cell receptor (beta chain) has just a few counts. The sample belongs to a study of blood T cell repertoires in COVID-19. Study-level background: The study drew acute and convalescent COVID-19 samples from the United States, Italy and Spain. T cells, B-cell-depleted T cells, or PBMCs provided the cDNA or gDNA that served as material.

The CDR3 extends over 12 amino acids. The V and J ends lost 3 bases and 10 bases, in that order; junction bases with no gene match: 2. CDR1 is MNHNS, CDR2 SASEGT, per germline. In the source study's methods: Amplification of reference gene primers provided the estimated nucleated cell counts. Using immunoSEQ multiplex PCR, the repertoire was profiled, and TCRdb retains in-frame clones only, with some absent. The V and J calls and clone size are taken from that table; D and trimming were inferred from the DNA. Among some 150,000 clones, about 86% were seen once, and the ten largest hold roughly 7.3%. The V and J genes are TRBV6-1 and TRBJ2-1; 8 positions match TRBD2. Material for sequencing was peripheral blood. This clonotype was sampled from a human donor in a cohort sampled during active COVID-19. The CDR3 DNA sequence: TGTGCCAGCAGTGATAGCGGGGCCGAGCAGTTCTTC. Residues: CASSDSGAEQFF.